The clone carrying this TCR beta chain was observed a single time. This record belongs to a study of OX40 agonist ivuxolimab in advanced cancers. The CDR3 length is 16 residues. Germline CDR1 is SGHNT and CDR2 is YENEEA. V was trimmed by 4 bases and J by 3 bases, leaving 16 bases between them. Using immunoSEQ multiplex PCR, the repertoire was profiled, and TCRdb retains in-frame clones only, with some absent. The profile shows fewer than 85,000 clones, 65% to 90% of them singletons. The sequence derives from an adult with an advanced solid tumor such as melanoma, head and neck, liver or kidney cancer. The sequences come from CD4+ or CD8+ T cells sorted from blood, collected in a trial of the OX40 agonist ivuxolimab. V gene TRBV11-3 combines with J gene TRBJ2-1; D is uncertain. The CDR3 spells CASSSSLSRNYNEQFF. The CDR3 nucleotides read TGTGCCAGCAGCTCCTCCCTATCCCGGAACTACAATGAGCAGTTCTTC.